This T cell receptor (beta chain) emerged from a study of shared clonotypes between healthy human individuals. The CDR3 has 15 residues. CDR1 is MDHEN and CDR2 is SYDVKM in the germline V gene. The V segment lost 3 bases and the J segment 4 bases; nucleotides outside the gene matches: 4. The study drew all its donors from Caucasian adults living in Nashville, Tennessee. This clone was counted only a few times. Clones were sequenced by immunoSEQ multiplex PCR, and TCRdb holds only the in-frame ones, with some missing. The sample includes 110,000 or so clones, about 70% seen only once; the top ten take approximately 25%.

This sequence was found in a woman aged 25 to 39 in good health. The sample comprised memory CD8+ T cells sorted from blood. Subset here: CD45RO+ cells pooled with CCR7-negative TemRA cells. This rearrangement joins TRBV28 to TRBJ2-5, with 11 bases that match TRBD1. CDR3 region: CASSFGQGATETQYF. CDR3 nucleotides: TGTGCCAGCAGTTTCGGACAGGGGGCAACAGAGACCCAGTACTTC.